Each of the 13 T cell receptor beta chains below was sequenced from the same sample in a study of cytomegalovirus exposure and HLA in healthy donors. The PCR had 60 Vbeta and 13 Jbeta primers. Here immunoSEQ multiplex PCR was the method, and the copy in TCRdb shows in-frame clones only, minus some. The data hold around 140,000 clones, with roughly 75% observed a single time. The sample consisted of PBMCs. All receptors derive from a female donor in good health and CMV-seronegative.

The chain links TRBV5-1 to TRBJ2-1; no reliable D call. Per the germline V gene, CDR1 is SGHRS and CDR2 is YFSETQ. CDR3 length: 15 residues. V gave up 5 bases and J gave up 3 bases, with 15 bases separating them. In DNA, the CDR3 is TGCGCCAGCAGACCCGTACTCGTGGTCTACAATGAGCAGTTCTTC. Amino acids: CASRPVLVVYNEQFF.

The rearrangement joins TRBV6-5 to TRBJ1-5, with D unresolved. Trimming removed 5 bases at V and 10 bases at J, with 15 bases between. This CDR3 spans 13 amino acids. CDR1 and CDR2 (germline): MNHEY, SVGAGI. This CDR3 reads CASSTNDRGPQHF. The CDR3 DNA sequence: TGTGCCAGCAGTACAAATGACCGGGGTCCCCAGCATTTT.

J is TRBJ2-7 and V is TRBV30, with a possible D match to TRBD2 (6 bases). Trimming shortened V by 6 bases and J by 2 bases, and 11 bases separated the two germline ends. The CDR3 is 12 amino acids. CDR1 and CDR2 (germline): GTSNPN, SVGIG (reference sequence). The CDR3 bases are TGTGCCTGTCAGGGCGGGACCTACGAGCAGTACTTC. This translates into CACQGGTYEQYF.

The chain uses TRBV30 and TRBJ2-7; 10 nucleotides align to TRBD1. The CDR3 extends over 15 amino acids. Germline CDR1 reads GTSNPN; CDR2 reads SVGIG (reference sequence). V was clipped by 2 bases and J by 5 bases; unmatched bases: 9. The CDR3 region is CAWSPGQGGSDEQYF. The CDR3 coding sequence is TGTGCCTGGAGTCCAGGACAGGGGGGTTCGGACGAGCAGTACTTC.

Of note for this clone: One end of the junction varies from germline; a read error may be responsible. This chain links TRBV7-9 with TRBJ2-1, with 7 bases aligning to TRBD2. The CDR3 loop spans 14 amino acids. From germline, CDR1 is SEHNR and CDR2 FQNEAQ (reference sequence). CDR3 sequence (DNA): TGTTCCAGCAGCTTAGAAGGACTAGTCGGGGACGAGGTCTTC. Its protein is CSSSLEGLVGDEVF.

The genes are TRBV15 and TRBJ2-7; 9 nucleotides match TRBD1. This CDR3 is built from 15 residues. Germline CDR1 reads LNHNV; CDR2 reads YYDKDF (reference sequence). The V gene end was trimmed by 8 bases and the J gene end by 5 bases; junction bases not matched to a gene: 13. CDR3 loop: CATQYIPGQGNEQYF. CDR3 in DNA: TGTGCCACCCAGTATATCCCGGGACAGGGCAACGAGCAGTACTTC.

In the case of this clone: One junction end disagrees with the germline gene, perhaps due to a read error. This rearrangement joins TRBV25-1 to TRBJ1-4; perhaps TRBD1 as D (6 bases). CDR1 is MGHDK, CDR2 SYGVNS, per germline. The CDR3 is made up of 13 amino acids. CDR3 coding DNA: TGTGCCAGCTCACAGGGTTCTAACGAAAAACTGTTTTTT. Amino acids: CASSQGSNEKLFF.

This rearrangement joins TRBV9 to TRBJ1-4; D gene unclear. This CDR3 contains 15 residues. The germline V and J ends were trimmed by 1 base and 4 bases, with 11 bases remaining between them. Germline CDR1 is SGDLS and CDR2 is YYNGEE. The CDR3 coding sequence is TGTGCCAGCAGCGTATCATGGCGGGATAATGAAAAACTGTTTTTT. Encoded protein: CASSVSWRDNEKLFF. The full variable domain, completed using reference TRBV9 and TRBJ1-4, is DSGVTQTPKHLITATGQRVTLRCSPRSGDLSVYWYQQSLDQGLQFLIQYYNGEERAKGNILERFSAQQFPDLHSELNLSSLELGDSALYFCASSVSWRDNEKLFFGSGTQLSVL.

The chain recombines TRBV5-1 with TRBJ1-1; 8 positions match TRBD1. This CDR3 contains 14 residues. Germline V gene sequence: CDR1 SGHRS, CDR2 YFSETQ. The J segment lost 5 bases and the V segment lost 5 bases, leaving 8 bases of the junction unmatched. CDR3 nucleotide sequence: TGCGCCAGCAGAATCCAACAGGGGGGGACTGAAGCTTTCTTT. Protein product: CASRIQQGGTEAFF.

The sample holds a few counts of this clone. The J gene is TRBJ2-7, the V gene TRBV7-3, with TRBD2 matching over 7 bases. The germline CDR1 and CDR2 sequences are SGHTA and FQGTGA. The junction had 15 bases not matched to a gene; V was cut back by 5 bases and J by 2 bases. The CDR3 is made up of 17 amino acids. The CDR3 DNA sequence: TGTGCCAGCAGCCCAACTGGGGGGGGTTTGATGCCCTACGAGCAGTACTTC. Its protein product is CASSPTGGGLMPYEQYF.

This clone was seen a few times. The chain recombines TRBV30 with TRBJ1-1, with 7 bases matching TRBD1. The germline CDR1 and CDR2 sequences are GTSNPN and SVGIG (reference sequence). The CDR3 spans 12 residues. The V and J ends lost 4 bases and 4 bases, in that order; junction bases with no gene match: 3. CDR3 coding DNA: TGTGCCTGGACTACAGGGGTCACTGAAGCTTTCTTT. It translates to CAWTTGVTEAFF.

The chain combines TRBV19 with TRBJ2-1; weak D call: TRBD2 (7 bases). Germline CDR1 reads LNHDA; CDR2 reads SQIVND (reference sequence). The CDR3 spans 19 residues. Deletions cut 3 bases from V and 9 bases from J, with 30 bases between. CDR3 loop: CASSIVGPRGASQGGEQFF. The CDR3 DNA is TGTGCCAGTAGTATTGTCGGACCCCGGGGGGCCTCGCAAGGAGGTGAGCAGTTCTTC.

The J gene is TRBJ1-1, the V gene TRBV5-1; the D gene is possibly TRBD1 (6 bases). Germline V gives CDR1 SGHRS, CDR2 YFSETQ. The CDR3 length is 16 residues. The V gene lost 0 bases and the J gene lost 3 bases, with 15 bases spanning the gap. As DNA, the CDR3 is TGCGCCAGCAGCTTGGCGAACAGGGCCGAGGACACTGAAGCTTTCTTT. Protein sequence: CASSLANRAEDTEAFF.